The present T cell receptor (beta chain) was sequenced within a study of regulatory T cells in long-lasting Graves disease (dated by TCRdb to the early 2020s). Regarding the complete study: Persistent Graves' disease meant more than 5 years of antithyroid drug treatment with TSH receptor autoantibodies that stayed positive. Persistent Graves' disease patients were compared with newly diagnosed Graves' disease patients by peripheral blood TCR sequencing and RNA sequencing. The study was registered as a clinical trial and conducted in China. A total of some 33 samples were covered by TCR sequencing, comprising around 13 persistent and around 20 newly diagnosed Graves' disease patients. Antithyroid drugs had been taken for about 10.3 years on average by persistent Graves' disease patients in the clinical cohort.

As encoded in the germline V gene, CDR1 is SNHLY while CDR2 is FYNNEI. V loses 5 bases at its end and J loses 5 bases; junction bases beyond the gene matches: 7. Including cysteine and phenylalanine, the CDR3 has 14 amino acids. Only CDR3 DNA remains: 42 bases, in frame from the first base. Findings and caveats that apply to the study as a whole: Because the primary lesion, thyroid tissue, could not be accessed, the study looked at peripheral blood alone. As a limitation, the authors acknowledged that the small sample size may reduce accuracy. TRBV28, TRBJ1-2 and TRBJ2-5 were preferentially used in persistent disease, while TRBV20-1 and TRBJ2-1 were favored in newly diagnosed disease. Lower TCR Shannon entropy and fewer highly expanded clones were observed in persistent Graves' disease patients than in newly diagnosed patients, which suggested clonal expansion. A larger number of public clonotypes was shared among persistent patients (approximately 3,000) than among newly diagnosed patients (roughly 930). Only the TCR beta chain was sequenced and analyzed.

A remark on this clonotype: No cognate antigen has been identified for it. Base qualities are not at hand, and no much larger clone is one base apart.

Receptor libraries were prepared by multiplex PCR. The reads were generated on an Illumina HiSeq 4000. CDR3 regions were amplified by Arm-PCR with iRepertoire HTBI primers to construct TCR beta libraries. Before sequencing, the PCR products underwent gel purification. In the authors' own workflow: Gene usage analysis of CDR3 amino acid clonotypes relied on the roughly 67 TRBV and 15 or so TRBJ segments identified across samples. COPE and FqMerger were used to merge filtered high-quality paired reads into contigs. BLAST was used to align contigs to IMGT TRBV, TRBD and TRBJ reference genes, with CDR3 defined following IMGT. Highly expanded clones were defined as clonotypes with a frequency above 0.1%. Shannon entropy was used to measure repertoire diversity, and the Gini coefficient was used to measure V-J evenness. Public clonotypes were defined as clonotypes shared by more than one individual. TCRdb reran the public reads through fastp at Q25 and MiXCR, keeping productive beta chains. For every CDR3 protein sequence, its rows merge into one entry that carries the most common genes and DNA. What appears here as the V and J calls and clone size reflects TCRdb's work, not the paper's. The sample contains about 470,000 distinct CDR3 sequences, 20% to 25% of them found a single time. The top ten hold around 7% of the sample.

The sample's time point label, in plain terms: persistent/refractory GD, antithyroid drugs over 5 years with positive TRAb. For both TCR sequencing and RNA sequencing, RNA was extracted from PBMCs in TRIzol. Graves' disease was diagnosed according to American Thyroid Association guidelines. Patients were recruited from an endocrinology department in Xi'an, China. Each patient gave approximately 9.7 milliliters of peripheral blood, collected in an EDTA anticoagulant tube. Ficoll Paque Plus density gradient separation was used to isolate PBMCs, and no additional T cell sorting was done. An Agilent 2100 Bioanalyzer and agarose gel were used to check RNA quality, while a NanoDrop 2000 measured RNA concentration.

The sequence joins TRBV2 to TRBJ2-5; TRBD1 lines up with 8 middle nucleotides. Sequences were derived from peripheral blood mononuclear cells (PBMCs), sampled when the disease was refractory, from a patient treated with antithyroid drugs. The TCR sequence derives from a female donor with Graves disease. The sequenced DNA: TGTGCCAGCAGTCTGGACAGGGTATTCGAGACCCAGTACTTC. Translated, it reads CASSLDRVFETQYF.